Sequencing of this T cell receptor beta chain was carried out in a study of T cell responses to AZD1222 COVID-19 vaccine. Second doses that came at about 4 or about 12 weeks were put together. Profiled with immunoSEQ multiplex PCR; TCRdb holds only in-frame clones, not every one. Of roughly 200,000 clones in the sample, just over 90% are singletons; the top ten hold around 3.6%. V lost 6 bases, J lost 3 bases, and 3 bases lay in between. CDR1 and CDR2 (germline): KGHDR, SFDVKD. The CDR3 has 11 residues. Study results and limitations: Across the whole spike, CD4 TCRs peaked at regions 160-218 and 743-854.

As regards this clone: Antigen unknown. This CDR3 is also generated by other DNA sequences in the sample.

Sequencing was performed on peripheral blood, taken 28 days after the second AZD1222 dose. The chain carries TRBV24-1 and TRBJ2-3, with D unclear. This receptor was identified in an adult who received the AZD1222 COVID-19 vaccine. DNA for the CDR3: TGTGCCACCAGTAGAACAGATACGCAGTATTTT. This translates into CATSRTDTQYF.